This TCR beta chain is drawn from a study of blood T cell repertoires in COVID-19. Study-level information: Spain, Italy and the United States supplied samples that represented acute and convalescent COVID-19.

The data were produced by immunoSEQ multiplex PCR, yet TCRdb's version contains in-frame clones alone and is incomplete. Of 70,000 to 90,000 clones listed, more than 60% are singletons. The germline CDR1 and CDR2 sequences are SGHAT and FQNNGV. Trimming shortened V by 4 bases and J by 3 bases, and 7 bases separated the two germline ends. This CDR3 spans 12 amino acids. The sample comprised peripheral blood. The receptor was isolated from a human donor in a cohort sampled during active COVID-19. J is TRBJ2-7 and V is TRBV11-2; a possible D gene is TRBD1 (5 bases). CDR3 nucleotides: TGTGCCAGCAGCTCAGACAGCTACGAGCAGTACGTC. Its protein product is CASSSDSYEQYV.